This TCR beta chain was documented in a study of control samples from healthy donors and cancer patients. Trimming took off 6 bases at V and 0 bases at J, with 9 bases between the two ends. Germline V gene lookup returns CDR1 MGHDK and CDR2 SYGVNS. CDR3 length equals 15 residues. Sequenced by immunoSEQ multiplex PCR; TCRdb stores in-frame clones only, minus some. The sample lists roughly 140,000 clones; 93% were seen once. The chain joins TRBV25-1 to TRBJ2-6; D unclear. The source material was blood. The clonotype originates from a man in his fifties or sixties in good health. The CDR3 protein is CASSAASSGANVLTF. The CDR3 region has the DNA TGTGCCAGCAGCGCGGCGAGCTCTGGGGCCAACGTCCTGACTTTC. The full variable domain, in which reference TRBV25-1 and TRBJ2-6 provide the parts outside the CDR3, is EADIYQTPRYLVIGTGKKITLECSQTMGHDKMYWYQQDPGMELHLIHYSYGVNSTEKGDLSSESTVSRIRTEHFPLTLESARPSHTSQYLCASSAASSGANVLTFGAGSRLTVL.